This is a list of T cell receptor beta chains from one sample in a study of CD8 T cells in ankylosing spondylitis. TCRdb redid the calling of the 5' RACE reads with MiXCR, one entry per CDR3 protein. In the table there are some 330,000 distinct CDR3 sequences, 7% to 9% of which are singletons. Input material: blood, either unsorted or a sorted T cell fraction (not recorded which). Receptors originate from a male donor with ankylosing spondylitis. CDR3s include the opening cysteine and the closing phenylalanine or tryptophan. A D gene is named only where the DNA matches it firmly. Expanded clones are given a class, and other clones once, few, many or no size at all.

D gene	V gene	J gene	clone size	CDR3 DNA	CDR3 protein
-	TRBV7-2	TRBJ2-7	few	TGTGCCAGCAGCTTACGGGTGGGAGGAGACGTCTACGAGCAGTACTTC	CASSLRVGGDVYEQYF
-	TRBV3-1	TRBJ2-1	few	TGTGCCAGCAGCCGGGATAGCCCCCAGCAGTTCTTC	CASSRDSPQQFF
TRBD1	TRBV10-3	TRBJ1-1	-	TGTGCCATCAGTGGACAGGGGATGAACACTGAAGCTTTCTTT	CAISGQGMNTEAFF
TRBD2	TRBV19	TRBJ2-1	-	TGTGCCAGTAGGTCAGCGGGAGCCACCTACAATGAGCAGTTCTTC	CASRSAGATYNEQFF
-	TRBV7-8	TRBJ1-5	few	TGTGCCAGCAGCTTAGAGCGCCAGAATCAGCCCCAGCATTTT	CASSLERQNQPQHF
-	TRBV9	TRBJ2-2	-	TGTGCCAGCACCACAGGGAGCACCGGGGAGCTGTTTTTT	CASTTGSTGELFF
-	TRBV12-3/TRBV12-4	TRBJ2-1	few	TGTGCCAGCAGTTTCAGGTCTAGTGGGTCCAATGAGCAGTTCTTC	CASSFRSSGSNEQFF
-	TRBV20-1	TRBJ2-7	few	TGCAGTGCTGGAATAGCGCCCGAGCAGTACTTC	CSAGIAPEQYF
TRBD2	TRBV12-3/TRBV12-4	TRBJ2-7	few	TGTGCCAGCAGCCCCCTAAGGACTAGCGGTGAGCAGTACTTC	CASSPLRTSGEQYF
-	TRBV4-2	TRBJ2-2	many	TGTGCCAGCAGCCAAGTAGGCGGGGGCAGGACCGGGGAGCTGTTTTTT	CASSQVGGGRTGELFF
-	TRBV4-2	TRBJ2-3	few	TGTGCCAGCAGCCAAGACAGGGCCGCAGATACGCAGTATTTT	CASSQDRAADTQYF
TRBD1	TRBV20-1	TRBJ2-7	many	TGCAGTGCCCTACGGGACAGGGGGACCTACGAGCAGTACTTC	CSALRDRGTYEQYF
TRBD1	TRBV5-5	TRBJ2-7	-	TGTGCCAGCAGCTTGGGGGGACAGGGGGACGAGCAGTACTTC	CASSLGGQGDEQYF
-	TRBV12-3/TRBV12-4	TRBJ1-1	-	TGTGCCAGCAGTCCAGATTATAGTTTTACTGAAGCTTTCTTT	CASSPDYSFTEAFF
TRBD2	TRBV27	TRBJ2-1	-	TGTGCCAGCAGTCCATCCCTTTGGGCTAGCGGGGGCGTCAATGAGCAGTTCTTC	CASSPSLWASGGVNEQFF
TRBD1	TRBV15	TRBJ2-1	-	TGTGCCACCAGCGTAAGACAGGGGTCCTCCTACAATGAGCAGTTCTTC	CATSVRQGSSYNEQFF
-	TRBV18	TRBJ1-5	few	TGTGCCAGCTCACCACCGCCTGGCCATCAGCCCCAGCATTTT	CASSPPPGHQPQHF
-	TRBV7-9	TRBJ2-1	few	TGTGCCAGCAGCTCCCCTTTTAGCGCTGAGCAGTTCTTC	CASSSPFSAEQFF
-	TRBV19	TRBJ1-5	-	TGTGCCAGTAGGCTCCTTGGGGACCATCTGCCGCATTTT	CASRLLGDHLPHF
TRBD1	TRBV14	TRBJ2-1	many	TGTGCCAGCAGCCACAGACCGGGACAGGGGTACAATGAGCAGTTCTTC	CASSHRPGQGYNEQFF
-	TRBV5-1	TRBJ1-4	few	TGCGCCAGCAAAATTGGGGGGCTTTCGGGATTTAATGAAAAACTGTTTTTT	CASKIGGLSGFNEKLFF
TRBD2	TRBV7-3	TRBJ2-7	many	TGTGCCAGCAGCAAACTAGCGGGGGCCTACGAGCAGTACTTC	CASSKLAGAYEQYF
TRBD1	TRBV12-5	TRBJ2-2	-	TGTGCTAGTGGTTTGGTGCGGACAGGGCCCGGGGAGCTGTTTTTT	CASGLVRTGPGELFF
TRBD1	TRBV15	TRBJ2-7	few	TGTGCCACCAGCAGAGATCAGGGGGCCCTGGAGCAGTACTTC	CATSRDQGALEQYF
TRBD1	TRBV7-3	TRBJ2-1	many	TGTGCCAGCAGCTCCGACAGGGGAACCGACAATGAGCAGTTCTTC	CASSSDRGTDNEQFF
-	TRBV7-7	TRBJ1-1	many	TGTGCCAGCAGCTTAGCGCTGTGGAGGACGGACACTGAAGCTTTCTTT	CASSLALWRTDTEAFF
-	TRBV29-1	TRBJ2-7	many	TGCAGCGTTGAAGATCTCCGGGGCCTTCCTCCCTTC	CSVEDLRGLPPF
-	TRBV12-3/TRBV12-4	TRBJ1-5	many	TGTGCCAGCAGTTCGACTCCAGGGGCCCAGCATTTT	CASSSTPGAQHF
TRBD2	TRBV5-1	TRBJ2-1	many	TGCGCCAGCAGCTTGGAGGCTAGCGGGAGCTCCTACAATGAGCAGTTCTTC	CASSLEASGSSYNEQFF
-	TRBV6-2/TRBV6-3	TRBJ2-7	-	TGTGCCAGCAGTTACAACACCGTCGAGCAGTACTTC	CASSYNTVEQYF
-	TRBV14	TRBJ2-7	-	TGTGCCAGCAGCCAACTGGGACCCCTGACCTACGAGCAGTACTTC	CASSQLGPLTYEQYF
-	TRBV13	TRBJ2-3	many	TGTGCCAGCAGCCTCCGGGACTCCACAGATACGCAGTATTTT	CASSLRDSTDTQYF
-	TRBV4-3	TRBJ2-7	-	TGCACCAGCAGCCAATCCCCGGCAACACTATACGAGCAGTACTTC	CTSSQSPATLYEQYF
-	TRBV12-3/TRBV12-4	TRBJ1-1	many	TGTGCCAGCAGTTTCGGGGCTATGAACACTGAAGCTTTCTTT	CASSFGAMNTEAFF
-	TRBV20-1	TRBJ1-1	many	TGCAGTGCGAAGACACACCGGAACACTGAAGCTTTCTTT	CSAKTHRNTEAFF
-	TRBV5-1	TRBJ2-7	few	TGCGCCAGCAGCTTGGTAGCGGAGAGCCCCTACGAGCAGTACTTC	CASSLVAESPYEQYF
-	TRBV18	TRBJ1-1	few	TGTGCCAGCTCAGATCGCGAGGTATCTGAAGCTTTCTTT	CASSDREVSEAFF
-	TRBV6-1	TRBJ1-5	-	TGTGCCAGCAGCCGAAGAAGCAATCAGCCCCAGCATTTT	CASSRRSNQPQHF
TRBD2	TRBV5-1	TRBJ2-3	many	TGCGCCAGCAGCACCACCCTAGCGGGCACAGATACGCAGTATTTT	CASSTTLAGTDTQYF
TRBD2	TRBV5-1	TRBJ2-1	many	TGCGCCAGCAGCTTTCCCCAAGGCGGGAGGGCCAGGGAGCAGTTCTTC	CASSFPQGGRAREQFF
-	TRBV29-1	TRBJ2-1	-	TGCAGCACTAGAGGGACCTACAATGAGCAGTTCTTC	CSTRGTYNEQFF
TRBD1	TRBV2	TRBJ2-7	-	TGTGCCAGCAGAGACCGGGACAGGGTTCGTGAGCAGTACTTC	CASRDRDRVREQYF
-	TRBV19	TRBJ1-5	-	TGTGCCAGTAGTATAGGACAGAATAGCAATCAGCCCCAGCATTTT	CASSIGQNSNQPQHF
TRBD2	TRBV9	TRBJ2-1	few	TGTGCCAGCAGCGGCCGGACTAGCGGGAGACAGTCCTACAATGAGCAGTTCTTC	CASSGRTSGRQSYNEQFF
-	TRBV6-5	TRBJ2-2	many	TGTGCCAGCAGTTACCTCGCCAGGGGCACCGGGGAGCTGTTTTTT	CASSYLARGTGELFF
-	TRBV20-1	TRBJ2-3	many	TGCAGTGCTACCCTCTGGGATACGCAGTATTTT	CSATLWDTQYF
-	TRBV28	TRBJ2-1	-	TGTGCCAGCAGTTTTCCTACCGGTGCGAGCCCGATAAGGGATGAGCAGTTCTTC	CASSFPTGASPIRDEQFF